The clone carrying this T cell receptor beta chain was counted only a few times. This sample is drawn from a study of ipilimumab plus nivolumab after autologous stem cell transplantation. TCRdb's table, derived via immunoSEQ multiplex PCR, lists solely in-frame clones and lacks some. Of over 35,000 clones in the sample, over 90% were seen once. The CDR3 spans 13 residues. Germline loops: CDR1 MDHEN, CDR2 SYDVKM. V was pared by 4 bases and J by 3 bases, with 0 bases of the junction left unmatched. The sequence came from a male donor with multiple myeloma. The specimen was PBMCs, collected in a trial of ipilimumab plus nivolumab as post-transplant consolidation. V usage is TRBV28 and J usage is TRBJ2-7, with 10 bases aligning to TRBD1. CDR3 sequence: CASSWTGGYEQYF. The CDR3 nucleotides read TGTGCCAGCAGTTGGACAGGGGGCTACGAGCAGTACTTC.